The 22 T cell receptor beta chains below were found in one sample sequenced in a study of long-term antiretroviral therapy in people with HIV. Running of the v3.0 immunoSEQ assay took place at survey level. Assay: immunoSEQ multiplex PCR; the TCRdb copy retains only in-frame clones and omits some. There are some 20,000 clones in the sample; around 80% occur only once, and approximately 8.6% lies in the top ten. Source: unsorted PBMCs, taken at the start of antiretroviral therapy, before treatment. These receptors originate from a woman in her thirties or forties with HIV.

The chain joins TRBV5-5 to TRBJ2-5; 10 bases agree with TRBD2. The junction had 4 bases not matched to a gene; V was cut back by 0 bases and J by 2 bases. The CDR3 has 16 residues. Germline lookup yields CDR1 SGHKS and CDR2 YYEKEE (reference sequence). CDR3 loop: CASSLGVSGGQETQYF. DNA of the CDR3: TGTGCCAGCAGCTTGGGGGTTAGCGGGGGGCAAGAGACCCAGTACTTC.

The chain carries TRBV6-6 and TRBJ2-1; 7 nucleotides match TRBD1. The V gene end was trimmed by 2 bases and the J gene end by 4 bases; junction bases not matched to a gene: 5. The CDR3 is made up of 15 amino acids. CDR1 MNHNY and CDR2 SVGAGI come from the germline V gene (reference sequence). CDR3 DNA sequence: TGTGCCAGCAGTTACCGCTGGGACAGATACAATGAGCAGTTCTTC. This gives the protein CASSYRWDRYNEQFF.

This clone showed up just once. The chain joins TRBV28 to TRBJ2-7, with D possibly being TRBD1 (5 bases). V lost 6 bases and J lost 4, with 10 bases in between. The CDR3 totals 12 residues. In germline, CDR1 is MDHEN, CDR2 SYDVKM. CDR3 DNA sequence: TGTGCCAGCAGCCTGACAGAATACGAGCAGTACTTC. It is translated as CASSLTEYEQYF.

This clone turned up a few times. The CDR3, as DNA: TGTGCCAGCAGTTTCGGGCAGGGCTCCTCCTACGAGCAGTACTTC. Translation: CASSFGQGSSYEQYF. The rearrangement uses TRBV28 and TRBJ2-7; D is possibly TRBD1 (5 bases). Trimming removed 3 bases from V and 0 bases from J, with 12 bases in between. This CDR3 contains 15 residues. The germline V gene has CDR1 MDHEN and CDR2 SYDVKM. Variable domain in full (rest from reference TRBV28 and TRBJ2-7): DVKVTQSSRYLVKRTGEKVFLECVQDMDHENMFWYRQDPGLGLRLIYFSYDVKMKEKGDIPEGYSVSREKKERFSLILESASTNQTSMYLCASSFGQGSSYEQYFGPGTRLTVT.

A single count supports this clone. This sequence joins TRBV5-1 and TRBJ2-7; D may match TRBD1 or TRBD2 (5 bases each). Per the germline V gene, CDR1 is SGHRS and CDR2 is YFSETQ. The CDR3 has 14 residues. V lost 5 bases to trimming and J lost 1 base, with 13 bases between them. The CDR3 region is CASSQGGGSYEQYF. The CDR3 DNA follows: TGCGCCAGCAGTCAGGGTGGGGGTTCCTACGAGCAGTACTTC.

The table lists this clone with a few counts. The rearrangement joins TRBV5-6 to TRBJ1-5; 11 bases fit TRBD1. The germline CDR1 and CDR2 sequences are SGHDT and YYEEEE. This CDR3 spans 15 amino acids. The V segment lost 3 bases and the J segment 7 bases; nucleotides outside the gene matches: 6. In DNA form, the CDR3 reads TGTGCCAGCAGCTCGAGGGACAGGGGGGGGCAGCCCCAGCATTTT. This encodes CASSSRDRGGQPQHF.

The rearrangement links TRBV10-3 to TRBJ2-2, with TRBD2 matching 10 bases. The germline V gene has CDR1 ENHRY and CDR2 SYGVKD. Trimming took 6 bases from V and 5 from J; bases not matched to a gene: 9. This CDR3 region has 16 residues. The CDR3 loop reads CAISPSGGVGTGELFF. The CDR3, as DNA: TGTGCCATCAGCCCTAGCGGGGGAGTGGGAACCGGGGAGCTGTTTTTT.

Only one count was recorded for this clone. The chain links TRBV5-6 to TRBJ1-6; D is unresolved. The CDR3 loop spans 13 amino acids. Trimming took off 6 bases at V and 9 bases at J, with 13 bases between the two ends. Germline V gives CDR1 SGHDT, CDR2 YYEEEE. Here the CDR3 reads CASTTGRSSPLHF. The CDR3 nucleotides are TGTGCCAGCACCACTGGTAGGTCTTCACCCCTCCACTTT.

This clone was seen a single time. The gene calls are TRBV7-3 and TRBJ1-1; D uncertain. The V and J ends lost 4 bases and 4 bases respectively, with 10 bases between them. This CDR3 region has 13 residues. Germline V lookup: CDR1 SGHTA, CDR2 FQGTGA. The CDR3 loop reads CASSSGPGTEAFF. CDR3 bases: TGTGCCAGCAGCTCAGGACCGGGCACTGAAGCTTTCTTT.

The chain has TRBV18 and TRBJ1-5; 9 nucleotides align to TRBD1. CDR3 size: 16 residues. Germline CDR1 reads KGHSH; CDR2 reads LQKENI. The V segment lost 3 bases and the J segment 2 bases; nucleotides outside the gene matches: 5. CDR3 region: CASSPPGDRGNQPQHF. The CDR3 DNA follows: TGTGCCAGCTCACCTCCAGGGGACAGGGGCAATCAGCCCCAGCATTTT.

In its sample, this clone was seen once. The chain joins TRBV15 to TRBJ2-7; 8 bases are shared with TRBD1. This CDR3 contains 14 residues. Unmatched junction bases numbered 7, after V lost 6 bases and J lost 3 bases. Germline-derived CDR1 and CDR2 are LNHNV and YYDKDF (reference sequence). In DNA, the CDR3 is TGTGCCACCAGGAGACGACAGGGGATCTACGAGCAGTACTTC. It yields the protein CATRRRQGIYEQYF.

V is TRBV7-8 and J is TRBJ2-7; the D gene is possibly TRBD1 (7 bases). The CDR3 runs 15 residues. Trimming cost V 1 base and J 4 bases, with 14 bases left between them. Germline CDR1 reads SGHVS; CDR2 reads FQNEAQ. The CDR3 spells CASSLVGDSGYEQYF. CDR3 nucleotides: TGTGCCAGCAGCTTAGTAGGGGACAGCGGGTACGAGCAGTACTTC.

This clone was observed a single time. The chain employs TRBV5-5 and TRBJ2-1; 12 positions match TRBD2. The CDR3 contains 15 residues. The germline V gene has CDR1 SGHKS and CDR2 YYEKEE (reference sequence). V was clipped by 3 bases and J by 10 bases; unmatched bases: 8. In DNA form, the CDR3 reads TGTGCCAGCAGCTCGGGACTAGCGGGTTTAGGAGAGCAGTTCTTC. This gives the protein CASSSGLAGLGEQFF.

This clone has just a few counts. This chain links TRBV7-9 with TRBJ2-6; D perhaps matches TRBD1 (6 bases). The CDR3 is 19 amino acids. Trimming pared 5 bases from V and 1 base from J, leaving 21 bases between. Germline lookup yields CDR1 SEHNR and CDR2 FQNEAQ (reference sequence). CDR3 protein: CASSELWGLSNSGANVLTF. In nucleotides, the CDR3 is TGTGCCAGCAGCGAGTTATGGGGGCTATCAAATTCTGGGGCCAACGTCCTGACTTTC.

The CDR3 region has the DNA TGTGCCAGCAGTCCGAGGGGGCTAACCTACAATGAGCAGTTCTTC. Encoded protein: CASSPRGLTYNEQFF. The chain is built from TRBV6-6 and TRBJ2-1; 7 bases are a match to TRBD1. V gave up 5 bases and J gave up 2 bases; unmatched junction bases: 6. The CDR3 length is 15 residues. The V gene's germline CDR1 is MNHNY and CDR2 SVGAGI (reference sequence).

This clone was detected once. This chain uses TRBV5-1 with TRBJ2-3, with TRBD2 matching over 8 bases. The CDR3 length is 18 residues. Germline lookup yields CDR1 SGHRS and CDR2 YFSETQ. The V gene end was trimmed by 1 base and the J gene end by 1 base; junction bases not matched to a gene: 11. This CDR3 is CASSLSLAGATGTDTQYF. The DNA of the CDR3 is TGCGCCAGCAGCTTGTCCCTAGCGGGTGCCACGGGCACAGATACGCAGTATTTT.

The V call is TRBV4-2, the J call TRBJ1-6; no firm D call. Germline assignment: CDR1 LGHNA and CDR2 YNFKEQ. V lost 4 bases to trimming and J lost 6 bases, with 13 bases between them. The CDR3 has 15 residues. The CDR3 sequence: CASSPRNIINSPLHF. As DNA, the CDR3 is TGTGCCAGCAGCCCCCGAAACATAATTAATTCACCCCTCCACTTT.

Only one count was recorded for this clone. The chain employs TRBV27 and TRBJ1-2; D gene uncertain. This CDR3 is 14 amino acids long. V shed 2 bases and J shed 4 bases, with 11 bases lying between them. CDR1 and CDR2 (germline): MNHEY, SMNVEV (reference sequence). CDR3 sequence: CASSLDAPFYGYTF. The CDR3 DNA is TGTGCCAGCAGTTTAGACGCCCCCTTCTATGGCTACACCTTC.

The J gene is TRBJ2-1, the V gene TRBV7-9; tentatively, D is TRBD1 or TRBD2 (6 bases each). CDR3 length: 15 residues. The germline V gene encodes CDR1 SEHNR and CDR2 FQNEAQ (reference sequence). V lost 5 bases to trimming and J lost 7 bases, with 18 bases between them. The CDR3, as DNA: TGTGCCAGCAGCCTGGATACGGGGGCACTGAATGAGCAGTTCTTC. Translation: CASSLDTGALNEQFF.

The chain recombines TRBV4-3 with TRBJ2-2; possibly TRBD1 for D (6 bases). The CDR3 totals 15 residues. The germline CDR1 and CDR2 sequences are LGHNA and YSLEER. Trimming shortened V by 1 base and J by 7 bases, and 13 bases separated the two germline ends. CDR3 DNA sequence: TGCGCCAGCAGCCAAGCACAGGGAGCGGTCGGGGAGCTGTTTTTT. This encodes CASSQAQGAVGELFF.

The chain combines TRBV5-1 with TRBJ2-4, with D possibly being TRBD2 (6 bases). This CDR3 is built from 14 residues. In germline, CDR1 is SGHRS, CDR2 YFSETQ. V gave up 6 bases and J gave up 0 bases, with 10 bases separating them. The CDR3 DNA is TGCGCCAGCACCCTGGGAGGAGCCAAAAACATTCAGTACTTC. This gives the protein CASTLGGAKNIQYF.

The table lists this clone with a few counts. The gene calls are TRBV7-9 and TRBJ2-7, with D uncertain. From germline, CDR1 is SEHNR and CDR2 FQNEAQ (reference sequence). With 1 base removed from V and 1 base from J, the gap between germline ends came to 2 bases. The CDR3 has 12 residues. CDR3 nucleotide sequence: TGTGCCAGCAGCTTAGAGTCCTACGAGCAGTACTTC. It specifies CASSLESYEQYF.